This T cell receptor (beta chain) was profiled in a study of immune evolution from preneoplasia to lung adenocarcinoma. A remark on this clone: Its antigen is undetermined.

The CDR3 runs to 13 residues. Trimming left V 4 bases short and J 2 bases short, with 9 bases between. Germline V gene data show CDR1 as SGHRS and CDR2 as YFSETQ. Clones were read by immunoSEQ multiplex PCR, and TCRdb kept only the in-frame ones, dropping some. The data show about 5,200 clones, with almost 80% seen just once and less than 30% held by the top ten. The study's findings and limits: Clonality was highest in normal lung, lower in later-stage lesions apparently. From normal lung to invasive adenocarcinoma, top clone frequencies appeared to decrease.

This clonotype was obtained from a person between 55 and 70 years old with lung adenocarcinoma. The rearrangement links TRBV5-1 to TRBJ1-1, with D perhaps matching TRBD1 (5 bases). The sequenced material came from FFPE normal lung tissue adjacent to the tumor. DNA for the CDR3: TGCGCCAGCAGCGGCGACAGTAACACTGAAGCTTTCTTT. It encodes CASSGDSNTEAFF. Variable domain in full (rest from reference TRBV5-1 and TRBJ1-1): KAGVTQTPRYLIKTRGQQVTLSCSPISGHRSVSWYQQTPGQGLQFLFEYFSETQRNKGNFPGRFSGRQFSNSRSEMNVSTLELGDSALYLCASSGDSNTEAFFGQGTRLTVV.